Here is one T cell receptor beta chain with its context. Its recognized antigen is unknown. No per-base quality is available; no much larger clone lies one base away. Within the sample, other DNA sequences also encode this same CDR3. TCRbeta CDR3 regions were amplified from genomic DNA by means of the immunoSEQ Assay, a bias-controlled multiplex PCR. On the authors' methods: Nucleated cell counts per sample were estimated from amplification of reference gene primers within the assay. To quantify the absolute abundance of each unique TCRbeta CDR3 rearrangement, sequence reads were collapsed and filtered. Productive Simpson clonality was computed per sample as the square root of Simpson's diversity index over productive rearrangements. As stored in TCRdb, this immuneACCESS dataset retains in-frame rearrangements with V and J assigned. A fraction of the clones does not appear; measured against another copy, unresolved V genes explain less than half of the discrepancy, and the remainder lacks a known reason. V, J and clone size were drawn from that table, and D and trimming were deduced from the DNA. The sample table shows over 100,000 clones, and roughly 83% are seen once. The ten most abundant clones make up 0.83% of the sample.

Whole blood was collected in K2EDTA tubes by collaborating institutions according to the institutions' own protocols. For TCRbeta analysis, collaborators shipped samples in one of three forms: frozen whole blood, isolated PBMCs, or DNA extracted from either of those sample types. The source of the sample is a study of blood T cell repertoires in COVID-19 (dated by TCRdb to about 2020). Concerning the study at large: Collaborator samples came from the United States, Italy and Spain and covered acute and convalescent phases of COVID-19. The prospective study material was composed of cDNA or gDNA derived from T cells, B-cell-depleted T cells, or PBMCs. Deeply sampled blood TCRbeta repertoires from subjects exposed to, actively infected with, or recovered from COVID-19 were included in the dataset. The repertoires were released in a freely available public database intended as a resource for research on the immune response to SARS-CoV-2. Samples came from the ongoing ImmuneRACE study (first 160 participants) plus 1,254 subjects from 6 global collaborators. A de-identified subject ID, COVID-19 status, age in years and sex were almost always included in the sample metadata. Where available, HLA class I and class II types were obtained from metadata supplied by the sample provider rather than from assay-based typing. What the authors observed across the whole study: The quantity of clinical and demographic metadata differed by source and by participant and was supplied without curation.

Its CDR3 holds 14 amino acids, cysteine through phenylalanine. Left in the record is the CDR3 DNA by itself, 42 bases read in frame from the first base. Looking up the germline V gene yields CDR1 KGHSH and CDR2 LQKENI. The V end loses 4 bases and the J end loses 1 base, and a stretch of 10 bases separates them. The clonotype comes from a woman aged 70 to 79 with acute or convalescent COVID-19. Sequenced material: peripheral blood. The sequence joins TRBV18 to TRBJ1-1; TRBD1 could be the D gene, as 5 bases match. For the CDR3, the sequence is CASSQGRGNTEAFF. In nucleotides, the sequence is TGTGCCAGCTCACAAGGGAGGGGGAACACTGAAGCTTTCTTT.